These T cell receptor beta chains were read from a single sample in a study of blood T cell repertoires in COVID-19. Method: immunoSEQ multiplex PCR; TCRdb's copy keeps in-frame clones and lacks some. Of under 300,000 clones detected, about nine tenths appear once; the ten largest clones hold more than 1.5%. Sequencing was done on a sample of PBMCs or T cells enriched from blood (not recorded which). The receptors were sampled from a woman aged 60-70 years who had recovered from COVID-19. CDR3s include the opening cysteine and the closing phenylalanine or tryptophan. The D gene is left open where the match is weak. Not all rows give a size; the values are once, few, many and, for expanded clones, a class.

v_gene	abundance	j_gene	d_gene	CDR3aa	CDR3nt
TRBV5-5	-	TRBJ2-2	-	CASSLQQGYGELFF	TGTGCCAGCAGCTTACAACAGGGTTACGGGGAGCTGTTTTTT
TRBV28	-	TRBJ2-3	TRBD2	CAAGTSGPHTDTQYF	TGTGCCGCCGGGACTAGCGGGCCCCACACAGATACGCAGTATTTT
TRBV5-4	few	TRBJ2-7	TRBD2	CASSQGLAEYYEQYF	TGTGCCAGCAGCCAGGGACTAGCGGAGTACTACGAGCAGTACTTC
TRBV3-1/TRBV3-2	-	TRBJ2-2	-	CASTPGGWTGELFF	TGTGCCAGCACCCCGGGGGGCTGGACCGGGGAGCTGTTTTTT
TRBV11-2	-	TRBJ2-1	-	CASSPKDLYNEQFF	TGTGCCAGCAGCCCGAAGGACTTATACAATGAGCAGTTCTTC
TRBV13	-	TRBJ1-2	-	CASSGGFGYGYTF	TGTGCCAGCAGCGGGGGGTTCGGCTATGGCTACACCTTC
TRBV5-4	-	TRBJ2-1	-	CASSPEGGGEQFF	TGTGCCAGCAGCCCGGAGGGAGGGGGTGAGCAGTTCTTC
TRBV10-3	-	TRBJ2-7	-	CAISVGSGYYEQYF	TGTGCCATCAGTGTGGGGAGTGGGTACTACGAGCAGTACTTC
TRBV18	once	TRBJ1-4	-	CASSPPAGPATNEKLFF	TGTGCCAGCTCACCACCGGCAGGCCCAGCAACTAATGAAAAACTGTTTTTT
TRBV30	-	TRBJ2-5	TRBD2	CAWSDTSGRVSQETQYF	TGTGCCTGGAGTGATACTAGCGGGAGGGTATCACAAGAGACCCAGTACTTC
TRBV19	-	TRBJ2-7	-	CASTSFPPPGEQYF	TGTGCCAGTACGTCCTTCCCCCCACCAGGCGAGCAGTACTTC
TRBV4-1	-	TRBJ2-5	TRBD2	CASSQGEGTSGETQYF	TGCGCCAGCAGCCAGGGGGAGGGGACTAGCGGCGAGACCCAGTACTTC
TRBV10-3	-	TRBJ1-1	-	CAISRTENTEAFF	TGTGCCATCAGTCGAACAGAGAACACTGAAGCTTTCTTT
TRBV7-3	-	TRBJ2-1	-	CASSLTGDSYNEQFF	TGTGCCAGCAGCTTAACTGGGGACTCTTACAATGAGCAGTTCTTC
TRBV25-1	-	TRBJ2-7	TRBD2	CATHSSGSSYEQYF	TGTGCCACCCATTCTAGCGGGAGCTCCTACGAGCAGTACTTC
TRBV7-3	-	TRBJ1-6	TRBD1	CASSSDDRDSPLHF	TGTGCCAGCAGTTCGGACGACAGGGATTCACCCCTCCACTTT
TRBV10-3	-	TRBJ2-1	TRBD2	CASNSGGPNEQFF	TGTGCCAGCAATAGCGGGGGGCCCAATGAGCAGTTCTTC
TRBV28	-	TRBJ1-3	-	CASSFGRAGENTIYF	TGTGCCAGCAGTTTTGGTAGGGCAGGGGAAAACACCATATATTTT
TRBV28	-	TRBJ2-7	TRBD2	CASSMGGTRIYEQYF	TGTGCCAGCAGTATGGGGGGGACTAGAATCTACGAGCAGTACTTC
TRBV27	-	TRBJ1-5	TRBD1	CASSGQGAGNQPQHF	TGTGCCAGCAGCGGACAGGGGGCTGGCAATCAGCCCCAGCATTTT
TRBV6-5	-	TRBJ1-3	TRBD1	CASKDREFGGNTIYF	TGTGCCAGCAAGGACAGGGAATTCGGTGGAAACACCATATATTTT
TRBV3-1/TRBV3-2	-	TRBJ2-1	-	CASSQDRGSYNEQFF	TGTGCCAGCAGCCAAGACAGGGGTTCCTACAATGAGCAGTTCTTC
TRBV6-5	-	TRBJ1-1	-	CASSSSGRTEAFF	TGTGCCAGCAGTTCATCGGGGAGGACTGAAGCTTTCTTT
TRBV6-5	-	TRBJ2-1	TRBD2	CASSSPSGRINEQFF	TGTGCCAGCAGTTCCCCTAGCGGGAGAATCAATGAGCAGTTCTTC
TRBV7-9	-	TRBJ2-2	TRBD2	CASSDPRVAGAGELFF	TGTGCCAGCAGCGACCCGAGGGTAGCGGGAGCCGGGGAGCTGTTTTTT
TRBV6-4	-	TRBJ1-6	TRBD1	CASRPQGNYNSPLHF	TGTGCCAGCAGGCCACAGGGGAATTATAATTCACCCCTCCACTTT
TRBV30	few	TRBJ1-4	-	CAWSGLLVANEKLFF	TGTGCCTGGAGTGGGCTCCTGGTGGCTAATGAAAAACTGTTTTTT
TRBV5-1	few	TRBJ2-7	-	CASSDSASSYEQYF	TGCGCCAGCAGCGACTCGGCTTCCTCCTACGAGCAGTACTTC
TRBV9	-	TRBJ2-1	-	CASSVLGASSYNEQFF	TGTGCCAGCAGCGTATTGGGGGCAAGCTCCTACAATGAGCAGTTCTTC
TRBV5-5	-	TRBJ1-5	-	CASSHQNSNQPQHF	TGTGCCAGCAGCCATCAGAATAGCAATCAGCCCCAGCATTTT
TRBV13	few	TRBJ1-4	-	CASRLGQTNEKLFF	TGTGCCAGCAGGTTAGGACAGACTAATGAAAAACTGTTTTTT
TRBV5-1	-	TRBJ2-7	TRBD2	CASSFNVGLAGEEQYF	TGCGCCAGCAGCTTCAATGTAGGACTAGCGGGGGAGGAGCAGTACTTC
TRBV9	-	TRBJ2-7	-	CASSAAGTAYEQYF	TGTGCCAGCAGCGCGGCAGGGACTGCCTACGAGCAGTACTTC
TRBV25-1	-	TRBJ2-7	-	CASSEQGPYEQYF	TGTGCCAGCAGTGAGCAGGGCCCCTACGAGCAGTACTTC